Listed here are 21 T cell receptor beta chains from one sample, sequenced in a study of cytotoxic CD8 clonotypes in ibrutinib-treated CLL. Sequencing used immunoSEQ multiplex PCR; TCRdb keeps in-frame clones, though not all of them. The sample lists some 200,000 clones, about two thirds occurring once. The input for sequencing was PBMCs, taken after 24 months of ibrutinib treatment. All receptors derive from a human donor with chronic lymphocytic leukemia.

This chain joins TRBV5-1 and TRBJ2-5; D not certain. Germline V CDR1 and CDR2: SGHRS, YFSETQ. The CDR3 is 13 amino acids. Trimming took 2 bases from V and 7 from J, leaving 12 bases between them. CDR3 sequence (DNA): TGCGCCAGCAGCTTAGGTGAAGTCGGGACCCAGTACTTC. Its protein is CASSLGEVGTQYF.

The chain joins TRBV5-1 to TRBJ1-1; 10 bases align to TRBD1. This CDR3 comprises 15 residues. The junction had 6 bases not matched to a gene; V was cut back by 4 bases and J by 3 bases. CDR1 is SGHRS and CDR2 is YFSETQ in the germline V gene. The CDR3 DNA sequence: TGCGCCAGCAGCCCACGGACAGGGGGGGACACTGAAGCTTTCTTT. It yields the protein CASSPRTGGDTEAFF.

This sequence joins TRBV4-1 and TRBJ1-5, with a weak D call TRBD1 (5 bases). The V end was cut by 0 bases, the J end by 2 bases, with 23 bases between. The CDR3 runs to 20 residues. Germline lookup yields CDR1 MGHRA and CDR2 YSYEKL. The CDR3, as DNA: TGCGCCAGCAGCCAAGATCTCTCGGGGGGGGATTTTTTTGGCAATCAGCCCCAGCATTTT. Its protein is CASSQDLSGGDFFGNQPQHF.

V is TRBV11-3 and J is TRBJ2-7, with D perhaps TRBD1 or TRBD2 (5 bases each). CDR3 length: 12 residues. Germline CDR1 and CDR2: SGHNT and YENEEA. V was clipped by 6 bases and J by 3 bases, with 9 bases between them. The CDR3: CASRGDGYEQYF. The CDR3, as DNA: TGTGCCAGCAGAGGGGACGGCTACGAGCAGTACTTC.

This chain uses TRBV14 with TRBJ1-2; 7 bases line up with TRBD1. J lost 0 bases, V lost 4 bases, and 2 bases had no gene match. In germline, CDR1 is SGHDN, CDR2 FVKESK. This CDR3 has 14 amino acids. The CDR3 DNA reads TGTGCCAGCAGCCGGGACAGCACTAACTATGGCTACACCTTC. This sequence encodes CASSRDSTNYGYTF.

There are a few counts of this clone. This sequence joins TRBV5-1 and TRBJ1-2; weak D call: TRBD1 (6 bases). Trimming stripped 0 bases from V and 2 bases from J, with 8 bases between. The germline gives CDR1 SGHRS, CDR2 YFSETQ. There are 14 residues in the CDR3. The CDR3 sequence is CASSLDQGNYGYTF. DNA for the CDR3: TGCGCCAGCAGCTTGGATCAGGGGAACTATGGCTACACCTTC.

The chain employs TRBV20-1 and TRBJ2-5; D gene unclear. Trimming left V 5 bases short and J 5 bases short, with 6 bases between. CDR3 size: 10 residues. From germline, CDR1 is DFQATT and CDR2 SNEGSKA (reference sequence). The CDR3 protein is CSADRETQYF. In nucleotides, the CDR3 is TGCAGTGCTGATCGGGAGACCCAGTACTTC.

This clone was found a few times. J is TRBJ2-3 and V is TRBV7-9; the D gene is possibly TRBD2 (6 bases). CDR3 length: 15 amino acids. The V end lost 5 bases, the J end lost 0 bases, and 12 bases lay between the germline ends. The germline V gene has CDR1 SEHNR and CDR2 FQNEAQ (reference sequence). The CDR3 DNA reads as TGTGCCAGCAGCGCGGGGAGCGGGAGCACAGATACGCAGTATTTT. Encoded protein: CASSAGSGSTDTQYF.

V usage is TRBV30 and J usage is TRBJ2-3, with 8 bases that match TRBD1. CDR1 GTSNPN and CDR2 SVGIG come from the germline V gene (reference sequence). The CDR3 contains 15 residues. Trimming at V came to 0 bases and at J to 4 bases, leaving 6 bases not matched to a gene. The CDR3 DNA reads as TGTGCCTGGAGTGTGGAACAGGGGGGCGCAGATACGCAGTATTTT. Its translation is CAWSVEQGGADTQYF.

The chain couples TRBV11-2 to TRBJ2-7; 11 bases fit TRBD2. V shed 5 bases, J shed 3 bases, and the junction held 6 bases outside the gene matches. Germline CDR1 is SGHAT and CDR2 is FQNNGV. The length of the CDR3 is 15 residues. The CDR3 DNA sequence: TGTGCCAGCAGCCCGATGCTAGCGGGAGGCTACGAGCAGTACTTC. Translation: CASSPMLAGGYEQYF.

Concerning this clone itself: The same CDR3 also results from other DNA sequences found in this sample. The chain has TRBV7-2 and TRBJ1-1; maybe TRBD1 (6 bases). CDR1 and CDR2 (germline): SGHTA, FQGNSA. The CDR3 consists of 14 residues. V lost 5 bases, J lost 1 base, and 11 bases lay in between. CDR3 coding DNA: TGTGCCAGCAGCCCAGGGGCGGCGAACACTGAAGCTTTCTTT. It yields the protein CASSPGAANTEAFF.

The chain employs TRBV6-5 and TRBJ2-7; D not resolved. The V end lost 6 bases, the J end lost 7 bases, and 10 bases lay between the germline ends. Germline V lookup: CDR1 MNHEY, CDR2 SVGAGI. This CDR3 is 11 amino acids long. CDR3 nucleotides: TGTGCCAGCAGCCACTCCTGGGAGCAGTACTTC. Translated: CASSHSWEQYF.

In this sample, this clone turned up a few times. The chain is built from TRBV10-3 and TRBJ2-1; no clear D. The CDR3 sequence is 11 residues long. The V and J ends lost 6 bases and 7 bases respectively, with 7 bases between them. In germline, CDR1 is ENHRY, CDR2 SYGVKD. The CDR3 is CAIRGGNEQFF. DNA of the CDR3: TGTGCCATCAGAGGCGGTAATGAGCAGTTCTTC.

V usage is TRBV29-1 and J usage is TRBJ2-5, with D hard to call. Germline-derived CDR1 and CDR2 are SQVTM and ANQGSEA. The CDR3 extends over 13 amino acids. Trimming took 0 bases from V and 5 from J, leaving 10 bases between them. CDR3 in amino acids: CSVEDTGWETQYF. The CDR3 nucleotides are TGCAGCGTTGAAGATACTGGTTGGGAGACCCAGTACTTC.

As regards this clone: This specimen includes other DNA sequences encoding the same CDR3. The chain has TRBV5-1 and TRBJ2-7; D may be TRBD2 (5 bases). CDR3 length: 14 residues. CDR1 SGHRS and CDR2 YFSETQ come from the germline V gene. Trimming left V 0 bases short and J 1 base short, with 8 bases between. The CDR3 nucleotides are TGCGCCAGCAGCTTGGACCCGGGATCCTACGAGCAGTACTTC. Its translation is CASSLDPGSYEQYF.

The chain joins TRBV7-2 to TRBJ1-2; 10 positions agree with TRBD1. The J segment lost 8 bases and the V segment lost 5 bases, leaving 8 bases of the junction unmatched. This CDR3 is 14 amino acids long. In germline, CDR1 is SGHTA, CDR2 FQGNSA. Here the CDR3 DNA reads TGTGCCAGCAGCCCGGGGACAGGGGCCCAGGGCTACACCTTC. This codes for CASSPGTGAQGYTF.

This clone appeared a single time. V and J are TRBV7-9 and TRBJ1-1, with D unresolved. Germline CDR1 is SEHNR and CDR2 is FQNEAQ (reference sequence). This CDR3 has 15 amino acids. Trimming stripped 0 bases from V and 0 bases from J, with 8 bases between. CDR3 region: CASSLAPVLNTEAFF. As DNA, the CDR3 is TGTGCCAGCAGCTTAGCGCCGGTACTGAACACTGAAGCTTTCTTT.

Here the CDR3 reads CASSLKQGFVEKLFF. CDR3 nucleotides: TGTGCCAGCAGCCTAAAACAGGGCTTTGTGGAAAAACTGTTTTTT. The chain links TRBV5-6 to TRBJ1-4, with D perhaps TRBD1 (6 bases). V was pared by 4 bases and J by 8 bases, with 18 bases between. Germline V CDR1 and CDR2: SGHDT, YYEEEE. This CDR3 comprises 15 residues.

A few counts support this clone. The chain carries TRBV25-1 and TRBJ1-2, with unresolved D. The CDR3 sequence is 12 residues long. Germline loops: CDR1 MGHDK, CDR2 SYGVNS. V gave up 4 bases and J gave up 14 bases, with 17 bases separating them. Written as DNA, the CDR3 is TGTGCCAGCAGTGGTCTGCCCGGGCCTAAGACCTTC. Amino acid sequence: CASSGLPGPKTF.

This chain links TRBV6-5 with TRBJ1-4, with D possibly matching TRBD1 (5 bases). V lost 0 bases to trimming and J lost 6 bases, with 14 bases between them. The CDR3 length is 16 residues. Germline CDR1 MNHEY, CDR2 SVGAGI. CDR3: CASSYSNRGRDEKLFF. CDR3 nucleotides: TGTGCCAGCAGTTACTCGAATAGGGGCAGGGATGAAAAACTGTTTTTT.

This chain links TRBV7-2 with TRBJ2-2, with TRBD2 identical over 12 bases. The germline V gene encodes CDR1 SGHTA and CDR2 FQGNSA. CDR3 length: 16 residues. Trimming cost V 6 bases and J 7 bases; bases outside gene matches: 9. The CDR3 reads CASSMLAGGQSGELFF. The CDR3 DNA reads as TGTGCCAGCAGTATGCTAGCGGGAGGGCAGAGCGGGGAGCTGTTTTTT.